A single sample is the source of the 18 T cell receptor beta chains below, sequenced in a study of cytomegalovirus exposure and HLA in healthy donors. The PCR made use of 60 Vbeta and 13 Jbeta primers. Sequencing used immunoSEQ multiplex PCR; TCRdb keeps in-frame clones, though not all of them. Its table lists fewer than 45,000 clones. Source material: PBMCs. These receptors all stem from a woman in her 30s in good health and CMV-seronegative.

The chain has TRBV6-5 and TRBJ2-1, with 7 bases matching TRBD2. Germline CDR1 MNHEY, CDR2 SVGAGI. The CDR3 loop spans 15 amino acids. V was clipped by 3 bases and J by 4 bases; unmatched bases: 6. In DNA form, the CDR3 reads TGTGCCAGCAGTTATGGCGGGAGAGTATACAATGAGCAGTTCTTC. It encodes CASSYGGRVYNEQFF.

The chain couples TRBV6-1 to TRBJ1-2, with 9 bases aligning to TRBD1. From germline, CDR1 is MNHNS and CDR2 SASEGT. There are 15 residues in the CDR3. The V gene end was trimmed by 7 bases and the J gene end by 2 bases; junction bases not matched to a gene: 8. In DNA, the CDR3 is TGTGCCAGCAACCTACAGGGGGCGCAGAACTATGGCTACACCTTC. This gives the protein CASNLQGAQNYGYTF.

The CDR3 DNA reads TGCGCCAGCATGCTCGGGAGGGCCGGAGAGACCCAGTACTTC. It yields the protein CASMLGRAGETQYF. The chain employs TRBV5-1 and TRBJ2-5; the match to TRBD2 covers 8 bases. The junction had 8 bases not matched to a gene; V was cut back by 6 bases and J by 4 bases. The CDR3 runs to 14 residues. Germline values: CDR1 SGHRS, CDR2 YFSETQ. Full variable domain (remainder filled in from reference TRBV5-1 and TRBJ2-5): KAGVTQTPRYLIKTRGQQVTLSCSPISGHRSVSWYQQTPGQGLQFLFEYFSETQRNKGNFPGRFSGRQFSNSRSEMNVSTLELGDSALYLCASMLGRAGETQYFGPGTRLLVL.

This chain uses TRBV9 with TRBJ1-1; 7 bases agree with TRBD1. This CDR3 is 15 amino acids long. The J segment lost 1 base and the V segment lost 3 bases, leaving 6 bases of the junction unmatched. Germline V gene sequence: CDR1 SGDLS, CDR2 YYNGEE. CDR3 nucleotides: TGTGCCAGCAGCGAGACACACAGGGGGAACACTGAAGCTTTCTTT. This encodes CASSETHRGNTEAFF.

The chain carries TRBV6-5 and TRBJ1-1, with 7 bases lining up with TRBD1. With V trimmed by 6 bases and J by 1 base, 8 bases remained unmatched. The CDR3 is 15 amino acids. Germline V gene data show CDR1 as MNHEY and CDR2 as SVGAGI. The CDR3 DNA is TGTGCCAGCAGCGGCCGACAGGGTAGGAACACTGAAGCTTTCTTT. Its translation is CASSGRQGRNTEAFF.

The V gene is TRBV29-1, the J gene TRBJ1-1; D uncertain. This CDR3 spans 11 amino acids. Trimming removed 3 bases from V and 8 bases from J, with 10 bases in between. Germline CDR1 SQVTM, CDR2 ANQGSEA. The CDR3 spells CSVDRGQEAFF. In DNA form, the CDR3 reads TGCAGCGTTGATCGCGGCCAGGAAGCTTTCTTT.

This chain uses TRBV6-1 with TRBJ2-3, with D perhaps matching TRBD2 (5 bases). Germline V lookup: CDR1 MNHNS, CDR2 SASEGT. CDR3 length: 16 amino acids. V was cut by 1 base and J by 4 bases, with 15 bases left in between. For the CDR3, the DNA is TGTGCCAGCAGTGAAGGGTCCGCGGGTGGTTCAGATACGCAGTATTTT. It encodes CASSEGSAGGSDTQYF.

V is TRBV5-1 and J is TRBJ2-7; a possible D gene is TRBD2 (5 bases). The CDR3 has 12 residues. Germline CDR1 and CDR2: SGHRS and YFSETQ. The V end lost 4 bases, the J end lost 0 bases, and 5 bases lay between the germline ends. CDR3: CASSGSSYEQYF. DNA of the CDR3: TGCGCCAGCAGCGGGAGCTCCTACGAGCAGTACTTC.

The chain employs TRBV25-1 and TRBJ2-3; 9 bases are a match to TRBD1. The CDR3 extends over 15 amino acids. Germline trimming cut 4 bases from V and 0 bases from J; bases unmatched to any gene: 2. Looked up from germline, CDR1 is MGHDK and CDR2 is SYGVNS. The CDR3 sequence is CASSAGTGSTDTQYF. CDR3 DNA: TGTGCCAGCAGTGCCGGGACAGGGAGCACAGATACGCAGTATTTT.

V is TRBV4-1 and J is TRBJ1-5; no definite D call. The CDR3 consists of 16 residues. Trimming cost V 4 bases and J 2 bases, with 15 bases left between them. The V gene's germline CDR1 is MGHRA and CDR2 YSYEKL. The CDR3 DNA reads TGCGCCAGCAGCCTAAGTTGGTCCGGGTGCAATCAGCCCCAGCATTTT. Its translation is CASSLSWSGCNQPQHF.

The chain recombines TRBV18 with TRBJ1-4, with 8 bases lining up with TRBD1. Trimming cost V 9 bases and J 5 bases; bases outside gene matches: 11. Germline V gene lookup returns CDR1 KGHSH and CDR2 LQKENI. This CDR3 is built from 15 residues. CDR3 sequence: CASQFRGQGNEKLFF. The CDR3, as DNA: TGTGCCAGTCAATTTCGAGGACAGGGCAATGAAAAACTGTTTTTT.

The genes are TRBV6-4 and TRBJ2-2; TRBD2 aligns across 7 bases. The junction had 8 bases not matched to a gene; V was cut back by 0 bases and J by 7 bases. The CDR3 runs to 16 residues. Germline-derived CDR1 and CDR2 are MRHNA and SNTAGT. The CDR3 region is CASSDSSRPGGGELFF. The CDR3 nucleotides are TGTGCCAGCAGTGACTCGAGCCGACCGGGGGGCGGGGAGCTGTTTTTT.

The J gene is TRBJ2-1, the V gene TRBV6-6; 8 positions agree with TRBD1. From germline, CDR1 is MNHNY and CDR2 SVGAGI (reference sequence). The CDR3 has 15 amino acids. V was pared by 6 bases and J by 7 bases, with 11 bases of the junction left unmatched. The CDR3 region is CASRSRTGSENEQFF. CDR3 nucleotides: TGTGCCAGCAGATCGAGGACAGGGAGTGAAAATGAGCAGTTCTTC.

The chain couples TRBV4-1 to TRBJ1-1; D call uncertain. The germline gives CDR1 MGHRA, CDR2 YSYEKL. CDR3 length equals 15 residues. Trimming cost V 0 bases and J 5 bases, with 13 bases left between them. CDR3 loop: CASSQDPMALTEAFF. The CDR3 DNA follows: TGCGCCAGCAGCCAAGACCCGATGGCCTTAACTGAAGCTTTCTTT.

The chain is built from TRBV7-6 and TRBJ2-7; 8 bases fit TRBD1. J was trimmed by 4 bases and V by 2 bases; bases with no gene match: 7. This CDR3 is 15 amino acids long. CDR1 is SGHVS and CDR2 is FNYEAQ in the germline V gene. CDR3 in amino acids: CASSLINRGEYEQYF. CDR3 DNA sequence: TGTGCCAGCAGCTTAATAAACAGGGGGGAGTACGAGCAGTACTTC.

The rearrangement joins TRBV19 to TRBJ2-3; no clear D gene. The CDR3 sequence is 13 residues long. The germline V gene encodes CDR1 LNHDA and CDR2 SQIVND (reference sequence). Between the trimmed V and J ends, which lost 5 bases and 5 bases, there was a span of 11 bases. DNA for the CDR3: TGTGCCAGTAGTTCGCGTCCTTTAGATACGCAGTATTTT. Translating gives CASSSRPLDTQYF.

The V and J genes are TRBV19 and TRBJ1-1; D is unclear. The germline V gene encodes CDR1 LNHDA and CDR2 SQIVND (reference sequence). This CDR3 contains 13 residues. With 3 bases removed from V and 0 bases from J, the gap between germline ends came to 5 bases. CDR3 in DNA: TGTGCCAGTAGTATCTTGTTGAACACTGAAGCTTTCTTT. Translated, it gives CASSILLNTEAFF.

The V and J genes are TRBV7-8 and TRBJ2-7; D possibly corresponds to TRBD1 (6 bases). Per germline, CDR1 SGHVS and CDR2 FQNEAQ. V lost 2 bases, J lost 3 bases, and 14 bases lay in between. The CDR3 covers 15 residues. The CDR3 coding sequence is TGTGCCAGCAGCTTATTCATCAGGGGAAACTACGAGCAGTACTTC. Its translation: CASSLFIRGNYEQYF. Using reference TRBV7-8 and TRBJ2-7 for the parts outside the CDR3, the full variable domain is GAGVSQSPRYKVAKRGQDVALRCDPISGHVSLFWYQQALGQGPEFLTYFQNEAQLDKSGLPSDRFFAERPEGSVSTLKIQRTQQEDSAVYLCASSLFIRGNYEQYFGPGTRLTVT.